A selection of T cell receptor beta chains follows, all from one sample in a study of blood T cell repertoires in COVID-19. Sequenced by immunoSEQ multiplex PCR; TCRdb stores in-frame clones only, minus some. The top ten clones hold less than 6.5% of a sample with about 87,000 clones, roughly nine tenths of them seen once. Material for sequencing was peripheral blood. These receptors were obtained from a woman aged 80 or over with active COVID-19. Each CDR3 is given with its conserved first and last residue. Each record gives: clone size, J gene, V gene, D gene, CDR3 DNA, CDR3 protein. A D gene is named only where the DNA matches it firmly. Only some rows state a clone size, as once, few, many or a class for expanded clones.

NA,TRBJ2-3,TRBV9,TRBD2,TGTGCCAGCAGCGTAGCCCTTACTAGCGGTGATACGCAGTATTTT,CASSVALTSGDTQYF
NA,TRBJ2-1,TRBV6-2/TRBV6-3,NA,TGTGCCAGCAGTCGCGGGCCAAATACTGAGCAGTTCTTC,CASSRGPNTEQFF
NA,TRBJ2-7,TRBV28,TRBD1,TGTGCCAGCAGGACAGGGGGCGTAAGGTACGAGCAGTACTTC,CASRTGGVRYEQYF
few,TRBJ1-6,TRBV4-3,NA,TGCGCCAGCAGCCAAGAGGGCCTGGATAATTCACCCCTCCACTTT,CASSQEGLDNSPLHF
NA,TRBJ2-3,TRBV7-9,NA,TGTGCCAGCAGCATCAACTTCACTAGCCCCACAGATACGCAGTATTTT,CASSINFTSPTDTQYF
NA,TRBJ2-1,TRBV3-1/TRBV3-2,NA,TGTGCCAGCAGCCAAGATCTAGTTTCTGACAATGAGCAGTTCTTC,CASSQDLVSDNEQFF
NA,TRBJ1-1,TRBV30,TRBD1,TGTGCCTGGAGCGGGACAGGGGTCACTGAAGCTTTCTTT,CAWSGTGVTEAFF
NA,TRBJ2-1,TRBV4-3,TRBD1,TGCGCCAGCAGCCAGGACAGGGGGCGAGGCAATGAGCAGTTCTTC,CASSQDRGRGNEQFF
NA,TRBJ2-1,TRBV4-1,TRBD2,TGCGCCAGCAGCAGCGCCGGAGGGACTACCTCACAGCAGTTCTTC,CASSSAGGTTSQQFF
NA,TRBJ1-5,TRBV6-6,NA,TGTGCCAGTGGGGCGACAGCACATAGCAATCAGCCCCAGCATTTT,CASGATAHSNQPQHF
NA,TRBJ2-5,TRBV7-2,NA,TGTGCCAGCAGCTCGAGAGCATCTCAACAAGAGACCCAGTACTTC,CASSSRASQQETQYF
NA,TRBJ1-5,TRBV30,NA,TGTGCCTGGAGTAGCGGGTACAATCAGCCCCAGCATTTT,CAWSSGYNQPQHF
NA,TRBJ2-6,TRBV9,NA,TGTGCCAGCAGCACCCAGGGCCCTGGGGCCAACGTCCTGACTTTC,CASSTQGPGANVLTF
NA,TRBJ2-1,TRBV28,NA,TGTGCCAGCAGTTTCTGGCGGCCTCCCTACAATGAGCAGTTCTTC,CASSFWRPPYNEQFF
NA,TRBJ2-3,TRBV10-3,NA,TGTGCCATCAGTGACAGGGAAATAACAGATACGCAGTATTTT,CAISDREITDTQYF
NA,TRBJ2-1,TRBV7-2,NA,TGTGCCAGCAGCTTAGGAGGGAGTAGCAAGTACAATGAGCAGTTCTTC,CASSLGGSSKYNEQFF
NA,TRBJ2-7,TRBV7-2,NA,TGTGCCAGCAGCCCCGATGGCTGGAGCTCCTACGAGCAGTACTTC,CASSPDGWSSYEQYF
NA,TRBJ2-1,TRBV5-1,NA,TGCGCCAGCAGCTTGGTGGAGCTTAGCTCCTACAATGAGCAGTTCTTC,CASSLVELSSYNEQFF
NA,TRBJ1-4,TRBV28,NA,TGTGCCAGCAGTTGGATCGGGAATGAAAAACTGTTTTTT,CASSWIGNEKLFF
NA,TRBJ1-1,TRBV29-1,NA,TGCAGCGCTTGGACAGCCGATCAGGGTACTGAAGCTTTCTTT,CSAWTADQGTEAFF
NA,TRBJ1-5,TRBV28,NA,TGTGCCAGCAGTCACAATCAGCCCCAGCATTTT,CASSHNQPQHF
NA,TRBJ2-1,TRBV9,NA,TGTGCCAGCAGCGTAAGGGGAGGAGCGAACAATGAGCAGTTCTTC,CASSVRGGANNEQFF